Below, one TCR beta chain is given with its context. The sample comes from a study of PD-1 blockade in classical Hodgkin lymphoma. Trimming removed 3 bases from V and 4 bases from J; junction bases left unmatched: 6. CDR3 length: 14 amino acids. CDR1 SGHNT and CDR2 YYREEE come from the germline V gene (reference sequence). Assay: immunoSEQ multiplex PCR; the TCRdb copy retains only in-frame clones and omits some. The data contain about 9,300 clones, more than 90% of them singletons. Time point denoted: newly diagnosed, previously untreated cHL patient sample. Researchers pulled CD8+ T cells out of thawed PBMCs using magnetic negative selection.

This sequence originates from a human donor with classical Hodgkin lymphoma. The rearrangement uses TRBV5-4 and TRBJ2-7, with 8 bases matching TRBD1. The source material was CD8+ T cells from blood. CDR3 sequence: CASSYSGGAYEQYF. The CDR3 nucleotides read TGTGCCAGCAGCTACTCAGGGGGCGCTTACGAGCAGTACTTC.